This TCR beta chain comes out of a study of T cell responses to AZD1222 COVID-19 vaccine. V was shortened by 3 bases and J by 0 bases, with 18 bases between the two germline ends. Per the germline V gene, CDR1 is MDHEN and CDR2 is SYDVKM. The CDR3 loop spans 17 amino acids. Note on this clone: Its antigen is not known.

General study points: Repertoire sampling occurred only after the peak T cell response. Clonal diversity was possibly underestimated, and white British individuals and females predominated among donors. Close to half of spike-specific TCRs reportedly recognize unmutated variant regions. Baseline testing showed seropositivity in only six AZD1222 recipients.

Profiling relied on immunoSEQ multiplex PCR, and the TCRdb table lists in-frame clones only, not all of them. This table has around 180,000 clones, 88% appearing once. The chain is built from TRBV28 and TRBJ2-7, with D unresolved. The receptor was isolated from an adult in good health. The sample here was peripheral blood, taken on day 0 of AZD1222 vaccination. CDR3 sequence reads: CASSFPDLIESSYEQYF. CDR3 in DNA: TGTGCCAGCAGTTTCCCGGATCTGATAGAGAGCTCCTACGAGCAGTACTTC.